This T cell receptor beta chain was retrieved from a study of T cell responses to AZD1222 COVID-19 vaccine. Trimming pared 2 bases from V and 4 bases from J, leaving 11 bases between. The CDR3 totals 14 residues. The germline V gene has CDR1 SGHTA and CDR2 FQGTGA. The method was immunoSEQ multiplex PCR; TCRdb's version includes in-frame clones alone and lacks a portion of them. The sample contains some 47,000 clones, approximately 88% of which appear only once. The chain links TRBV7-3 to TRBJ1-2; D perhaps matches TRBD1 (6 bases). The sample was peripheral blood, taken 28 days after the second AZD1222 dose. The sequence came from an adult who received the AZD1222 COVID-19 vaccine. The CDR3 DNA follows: TGTGCCAGCAGCTTAGGGGGGCCCCTCTATGGCTACACCTTC. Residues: CASSLGGPLYGYTF.